These 14 T cell receptor beta chains were sequenced from one sample in a study of Ad26.COV2.S vaccination and SARS-CoV-2 variants. The assay was immunoSEQ multiplex PCR, and TCRdb's table has in-frame clones only and misses some. This table holds approximately 400,000 clones, 70% to 90% found once. Sample treatment: 15 to 20 received Ad26.COV2.S at low or high dose, single or two shots; 5 received placebo; per-sample allocation not given. Material that was analyzed had been drawn on day 63 after the first vaccine or placebo injection. The sample here was peripheral blood, taken in a trial of Ad26.COV2.S vaccine versus placebo. The receptors were sampled from a person aged 18 to 59 who received the Ad26.COV2.S COVID-19 vaccine or a placebo.

The rearrangement joins TRBV6-6 to TRBJ1-2, with a possible D match to TRBD1 (6 bases). Per the germline V gene, CDR1 is MNHNY and CDR2 is SVGAGI (reference sequence). Between the trimmed V and J ends, which lost 7 bases and 1 base, there was a span of 19 bases. The CDR3 runs to 16 residues. This chain's CDR3 is CASNTPPGGDNYGYTF. DNA for the CDR3: TGTGCCAGCAACACCCCACCCGGGGGCGATAACTATGGCTACACCTTC.

The chain has TRBV29-1 and TRBJ2-5; D is ambiguous. The CDR3 covers 10 residues. Germline values: CDR1 SQVTM, CDR2 ANQGSEA. Trimming shortened V by 6 bases and J by 2 bases, and 4 bases separated the two germline ends. In DNA form, the CDR3 reads TGCAGCGTAGCACAAGAGACCCAGTACTTC. Its protein is CSVAQETQYF.

The chain has TRBV19 and TRBJ2-1; D is possibly TRBD1 (5 bases). This CDR3 is 13 amino acids long. The V end was cut by 2 bases, the J end by 7 bases, with 9 bases between. The germline gives CDR1 LNHDA, CDR2 SQIVND (reference sequence). The CDR3 here is CASSILAGNEQFF. The CDR3 region has the DNA TGTGCCAGTAGTATACTCGCAGGGAATGAGCAGTTCTTC.

The chain links TRBV19 to TRBJ2-5; D not certain. This CDR3 has 13 amino acids. The germline V and J ends were trimmed by 7 bases and 5 bases, with 14 bases remaining between them. Germline V gene data show CDR1 as LNHDA and CDR2 as SQIVND (reference sequence). CDR3 residues: CASTSKARETQYF. The CDR3, as DNA: TGTGCCAGTACCTCCAAAGCACGGGAGACCCAGTACTTC.

This chain links TRBV19 with TRBJ1-2, with D maybe TRBD1 (5 bases). V was trimmed by 0 bases and J by 4 bases, leaving 12 bases between them. This CDR3 spans 15 amino acids. Germline CDR1 is LNHDA and CDR2 is SQIVND (reference sequence). The CDR3, as DNA: TGTGCCAGTAGTATAGATCGAGGGGCGAGCTATGGCTACACCTTC. It codes for CASSIDRGASYGYTF.

The rearrangement links TRBV5-6 to TRBJ1-4; maybe TRBD1 (5 bases). The CDR3 covers 14 residues. Per germline, CDR1 SGHDT and CDR2 YYEEEE. Trimming took off 2 bases at V and 7 bases at J, with 12 bases between the two ends. The CDR3 region has the DNA TGTGCCAGCAGCTTTGGGGGGGATGGTGAAAAACTGTTTTTT. Translated: CASSFGGDGEKLFF.

CDR3 sequence reads: CASSQNGVGGYTF. CDR3 nucleotide sequence: TGTGCCAGCAGCCAAAACGGGGTCGGAGGCTACACCTTC. The V and J genes are TRBV3-1 (or the pseudogene TRBV3-2) and TRBJ1-2; the D is unclear. The V and J ends lost 2 bases and 8 bases respectively, with 12 bases between them. Germline-derived CDR1 and CDR2 are LGHDT and YNNKEL (reference sequence). The CDR3 sequence is 13 residues long.

The chain is built from TRBV5-4 and TRBJ1-2; D is uncertain. The germline V gene encodes CDR1 SGHNT and CDR2 YYREEE (reference sequence). The CDR3 has 15 amino acids. Trimming cost V 0 bases and J 1 base, with 10 bases left between them. The DNA for the CDR3 is TGTGCCAGCAGCTTGGTCTCCGGCAGTAACTATGGCTACACCTTC. It specifies CASSLVSGSNYGYTF.

Of note for this clone: The same CDR3 arises from other DNA sequences in this sample as well. This sequence joins TRBV5-1 and TRBJ1-4, with D perhaps matching TRBD1 (5 bases). Germline lookup yields CDR1 SGHRS and CDR2 YFSETQ. CDR3 length equals 15 residues. Trimming took off 0 bases at V and 2 bases at J, with 8 bases between the two ends. This CDR3 is CASSLEGPTNEKLFF. The CDR3 DNA is TGCGCCAGCAGCTTGGAGGGGCCCACTAATGAAAAACTGTTTTTT.

This clone was counted at least ten times. The chain couples TRBV20-1 to TRBJ2-6; D remains ambiguous. Trimming removed 3 bases at V and 2 bases at J, with 11 bases between. CDR3 length: 15 residues. Germline loops: CDR1 DFQATT, CDR2 SNEGSKA (reference sequence). In DNA form, the CDR3 reads TGCAGTGCTAGTAAGGGTCTGACTGGGGCCAACGTCCTGACTTTC. It specifies CSASKGLTGANVLTF.

This sequence joins TRBV15 and TRBJ2-7; 11 nucleotides align to TRBD2. Trimming removed 1 base from V and 4 bases from J; junction bases left unmatched: 6. Germline V gene lookup returns CDR1 LNHNV and CDR2 YYDKDF (reference sequence). The CDR3 has 16 amino acids. CDR3 amino acids: CATSRVRLAGFYEQYF. The CDR3 bases are TGTGCCACCAGCAGAGTAAGACTAGCGGGGTTTTACGAGCAGTACTTC.

The chain links TRBV15 to TRBJ2-3, with D possibly TRBD2 on 6 matching bases. V lost 9 bases and J lost 6, with 16 bases in between. This CDR3 has 13 amino acids. CDR1 and CDR2 (germline): LNHNV, YYDKDF (reference sequence). CDR3 protein: CATTPGVSDTQYF. The DNA for the CDR3 is TGTGCCACGACCCCGGGAGTTTCTGATACGCAGTATTTT.

This chain uses TRBV6-4 with TRBJ2-7; the D gene is possibly TRBD1 (6 bases). The CDR3 runs 13 residues. The germline V and J ends were trimmed by 5 bases and 3 bases, with 11 bases remaining between them. Germline CDR1 and CDR2: MRHNA and SNTAGT. As DNA, the CDR3 is TGTGCCAGCAGTTCGGGACACGGCTACGAGCAGTACTTC. It encodes CASSSGHGYEQYF.

The chain recombines TRBV6-1 with TRBJ2-7; D may be TRBD1 (6 bases). The CDR3 loop spans 15 amino acids. CDR1 MNHNS and CDR2 SASEGT come from the germline V gene. The germline V and J ends were trimmed by 2 bases and 5 bases, with 16 bases remaining between them. The CDR3 loop is CASSEYQGSLDEQYF. DNA for the CDR3: TGTGCCAGCAGTGAATATCAGGGGTCGCTGGACGAGCAGTACTTC.